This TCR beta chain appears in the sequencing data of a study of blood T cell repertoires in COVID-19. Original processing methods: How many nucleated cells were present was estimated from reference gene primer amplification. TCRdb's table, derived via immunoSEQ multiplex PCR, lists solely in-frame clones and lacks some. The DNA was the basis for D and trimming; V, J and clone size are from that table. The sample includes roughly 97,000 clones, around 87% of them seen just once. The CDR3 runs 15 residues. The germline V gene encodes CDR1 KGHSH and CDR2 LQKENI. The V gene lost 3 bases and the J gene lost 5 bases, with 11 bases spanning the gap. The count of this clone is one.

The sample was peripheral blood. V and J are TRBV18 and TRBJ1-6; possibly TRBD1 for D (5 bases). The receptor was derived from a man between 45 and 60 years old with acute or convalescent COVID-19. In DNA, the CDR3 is TGTGCCAGCTCACCCCTCGCAGGGCATAATTCACCCCTCCACTTT. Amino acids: CASSPLAGHNSPLHF.